The rows below give T cell receptor beta chains drawn from one sample of a study of blood T cell repertoires in COVID-19. Using immunoSEQ multiplex PCR, the repertoire was profiled, and TCRdb retains in-frame clones only, with some absent. The profile shows approximately 200,000 clones, 70% to 90% of them singletons. Sequencing was carried out using peripheral blood. These receptors originate from a man aged 18 to 29 with active or convalescent COVID-19. Each CDR3 is given with its conserved first and last residue. Each record gives: D gene, V gene, clone size, J gene, CDR3 DNA, CDR3 protein. The D gene is left open where the match is weak. A row's size may be missing; if present it is once, few, many or a size class.

d_call: TRBD2
v_call: TRBV5-1
clone_size: NA
j_call: TRBJ2-1
cdr3_nt: TGCGCCAGCAGCTCGACTAGCGGGGGAATCTCCTACAATGAGCAGTTCTTC
cdr3_aa: CASSSTSGGISYNEQFF

d_call: TRBD2
v_call: TRBV5-1
clone_size: few
j_call: TRBJ2-1
cdr3_nt: TGCGCCAGCAGCTTTGCGCCTAGCGGGGTAAAGCGTGAGCAGTTCTTC
cdr3_aa: CASSFAPSGVKREQFF

d_call: NA
v_call: TRBV7-9
clone_size: few
j_call: TRBJ2-2
cdr3_nt: TGTGCCAGCAGCTTAGACGCAGGGAACACCGGGGAGCTGTTTTTT
cdr3_aa: CASSLDAGNTGELFF

d_call: TRBD1
v_call: TRBV4-3
clone_size: NA
j_call: TRBJ1-1
cdr3_nt: TGCGCCAGCAGCCACGCAGGGGGCGCGGGCACTGAAGCTTTCTTT
cdr3_aa: CASSHAGGAGTEAFF

d_call: NA
v_call: TRBV28
clone_size: once
j_call: TRBJ1-2
cdr3_nt: TGTGCCAGCAGTTCGCGTGGCTACACCTTC
cdr3_aa: CASSSRGYTF

d_call: NA
v_call: TRBV19
clone_size: NA
j_call: TRBJ1-1
cdr3_nt: TGTGCCAGTAGTGTGGCCTCAGGGAACACTGAAGCTTTCTTT
cdr3_aa: CASSVASGNTEAFF

d_call: NA
v_call: TRBV6-2/TRBV6-3
clone_size: NA
j_call: TRBJ2-6
cdr3_nt: TGTGCCAGCAGTTACTCGTTCAGCGCCTCTGGGGCCAACGTCCTGACTTTC
cdr3_aa: CASSYSFSASGANVLTF

d_call: NA
v_call: TRBV5-1
clone_size: NA
j_call: TRBJ2-1
cdr3_nt: TGCGCCAGCAGCTTGGAGGCAGCGCGGGATGAGCAGTTCTTC
cdr3_aa: CASSLEAARDEQFF

d_call: NA
v_call: TRBV5-1
clone_size: NA
j_call: TRBJ2-3
cdr3_nt: TGCGCCAGCGGAAGTAGGACTGGGTACACAGATACGCAGTATTTT
cdr3_aa: CASGSRTGYTDTQYF

d_call: NA
v_call: TRBV11-3
clone_size: NA
j_call: TRBJ2-7
cdr3_nt: TGTGCCAGCAGCCAGGGGGGACAGACCTACGAGCAGTACTTC
cdr3_aa: CASSQGGQTYEQYF

d_call: TRBD1
v_call: TRBV29-1
clone_size: NA
j_call: TRBJ2-7
cdr3_nt: TGCAGCGTTGCAGACAGGGGCCTCGAGCAGTACTTC
cdr3_aa: CSVADRGLEQYF

d_call: TRBD2
v_call: TRBV9
clone_size: NA
j_call: TRBJ2-7
cdr3_nt: TGTGCCAGCAGCGAGGGACTAGCGGGAGCCTACGAGCAGTACTTC
cdr3_aa: CASSEGLAGAYEQYF

d_call: NA
v_call: TRBV5-5
clone_size: NA
j_call: TRBJ2-3
cdr3_nt: TGTGCCAGCAGCTGGGAGTCCCTTGGTTCAGATACGCAGTATTTT
cdr3_aa: CASSWESLGSDTQYF

d_call: NA
v_call: TRBV18
clone_size: NA
j_call: TRBJ1-4
cdr3_nt: TGTGCCAGCTCACCAGGTGCCCCGGCAACTAATGAAAAACTGTTTTTT
cdr3_aa: CASSPGAPATNEKLFF

d_call: TRBD1
v_call: TRBV28
clone_size: few
j_call: TRBJ2-7
cdr3_nt: TGTGCCAGCAGTTTGGGGTTTCCCACAGGGGAGTACTTC
cdr3_aa: CASSLGFPTGEYF

d_call: NA
v_call: TRBV27
clone_size: NA
j_call: TRBJ1-2
cdr3_nt: TGTGCCAGCGGGGCAGTACGGTTTACTGGCTACACCTTC
cdr3_aa: CASGAVRFTGYTF

d_call: NA
v_call: TRBV30
clone_size: NA
j_call: TRBJ1-1
cdr3_nt: TGTGCCTGGAGTGTTCCGCAGGGGACCGGAGCTTTCTTT
cdr3_aa: CAWSVPQGTGAFF

d_call: NA
v_call: TRBV27
clone_size: NA
j_call: TRBJ2-6
cdr3_nt: TGTGCCAGCAGTTTATTATGGGAGCCTGGGGCCAACGTCCTGACTTTC
cdr3_aa: CASSLLWEPGANVLTF

d_call: NA
v_call: TRBV4-2
clone_size: NA
j_call: TRBJ1-4
cdr3_nt: TGTGCCAGCAGCCTAGGAAGATCAGGTGAAAAACTGTTTTTT
cdr3_aa: CASSLGRSGEKLFF

d_call: TRBD2
v_call: TRBV18
clone_size: NA
j_call: TRBJ2-3
cdr3_nt: TGTGCCAGCTCAACCGGGGGGGATACGCAGTATTTT
cdr3_aa: CASSTGGDTQYF

d_call: NA
v_call: TRBV5-1
clone_size: once
j_call: TRBJ2-7
cdr3_nt: TGCGCCAGCAGCTTGGAAGACACCTACGAGCAGTACTTC
cdr3_aa: CASSLEDTYEQYF

d_call: NA
v_call: TRBV15
clone_size: NA
j_call: TRBJ2-5
cdr3_nt: TGTGCCACCAGCAGAGGGCAGGACGCAGGGGAGACCCAGTACTTC
cdr3_aa: CATSRGQDAGETQYF

d_call: NA
v_call: TRBV10-1
clone_size: NA
j_call: TRBJ1-5
cdr3_nt: TGCGCCAGCAGTGCGGGGAATAGCAATCAGCCCCAGCATTTT
cdr3_aa: CASSAGNSNQPQHF

d_call: NA
v_call: TRBV6-4
clone_size: NA
j_call: TRBJ2-1
cdr3_nt: TGTGCCAGCAGCGAACTCCCTAGCAGCCACTACAATGAGCAGTTCTTC
cdr3_aa: CASSELPSSHYNEQFF

d_call: TRBD1
v_call: TRBV19
clone_size: NA
j_call: TRBJ1-1
cdr3_nt: TGTGCCAGTAGTATAGGGGACAGTTCCGAAGCTTTCTTT
cdr3_aa: CASSIGDSSEAFF

d_call: TRBD2
v_call: TRBV5-4
clone_size: NA
j_call: TRBJ2-1
cdr3_nt: TGTGCCAGCAGCTGGGGGACTACCAATGAGCAGTTCTTC
cdr3_aa: CASSWGTTNEQFF

d_call: NA
v_call: TRBV11-2
clone_size: NA
j_call: TRBJ2-7
cdr3_nt: TGTGCCAGCAGCTTAGTTCGTTTCGGGAGATACGAGCAGTACTTC
cdr3_aa: CASSLVRFGRYEQYF

d_call: NA
v_call: TRBV27
clone_size: NA
j_call: TRBJ1-5
cdr3_nt: TGTGCCAGCAGTTTATACGCCGGGGGGGGGAGCAATCAGCCCCAGCATTTT
cdr3_aa: CASSLYAGGGSNQPQHF

d_call: NA
v_call: TRBV24-1
clone_size: NA
j_call: TRBJ2-2
cdr3_nt: TGTGCCACCAGTGATTTTGGAGGGAGTTTGGTCGGGGAGCTGTTTTTT
cdr3_aa: CATSDFGGSLVGELFF

d_call: NA
v_call: TRBV6-4
clone_size: many
j_call: TRBJ2-3
cdr3_nt: TGTGCCAGCAGTGTGGGCGGAGGGAGCACAGATACGCAGTATTTT
cdr3_aa: CASSVGGGSTDTQYF

d_call: TRBD1
v_call: TRBV28
clone_size: once
j_call: TRBJ1-2
cdr3_nt: TGTGCCAGCAGTTTATTGTCCACAGGGGCTCTTAACTATGGCTACACCTTC
cdr3_aa: CASSLLSTGALNYGYTF

d_call: NA
v_call: TRBV19
clone_size: NA
j_call: TRBJ1-2
cdr3_nt: TGTGCCAGTAGTATGGGGCGGGGCTACACCTTC
cdr3_aa: CASSMGRGYTF

d_call: TRBD2
v_call: TRBV6-5
clone_size: once
j_call: TRBJ2-3
cdr3_nt: TGTGCCAGCAGCCTTAGCGGGAGGGGCACAGATACGCAGTATTTT
cdr3_aa: CASSLSGRGTDTQYF

d_call: TRBD2
v_call: TRBV27
clone_size: once
j_call: TRBJ2-3
cdr3_nt: TGTGCCAGCAGTTCCCCACCGCCTGGGGTAGCGGGAGGGAGCACAGATACGCAGTATTTT
cdr3_aa: CASSSPPPGVAGGSTDTQYF

d_call: TRBD1
v_call: TRBV6-1
clone_size: NA
j_call: TRBJ2-1
cdr3_nt: TGTGCCAGCAGTTCCCCGGACAGGCCAAATGAGCAGTTCTTC
cdr3_aa: CASSSPDRPNEQFF

d_call: NA
v_call: TRBV28
clone_size: NA
j_call: TRBJ1-5
cdr3_nt: TGTGCCAGCAGTTTAGTTCTCAGAGGTCAGCCCCAGCATTTT
cdr3_aa: CASSLVLRGQPQHF

d_call: TRBD2
v_call: TRBV11-2
clone_size: NA
j_call: TRBJ2-3
cdr3_nt: TGTGCCAGCAGCCATACAATCCTAGCGGGAGTGAGTGATACGCAGTATTTT
cdr3_aa: CASSHTILAGVSDTQYF

d_call: NA
v_call: TRBV6-5
clone_size: NA
j_call: TRBJ1-2
cdr3_nt: TGTGCCAGCGGGGGAGGGACGGAACCGTATGGCTACACCTTC
cdr3_aa: CASGGGTEPYGYTF

d_call: NA
v_call: TRBV6-6
clone_size: NA
j_call: TRBJ1-5
cdr3_nt: TGTGCCAGCAGTTACGACATCAGGAGGCAGCCCCAGCATTTT
cdr3_aa: CASSYDIRRQPQHF

d_call: TRBD1
v_call: TRBV28
clone_size: few
j_call: TRBJ1-2
cdr3_nt: TGTGCCAGCAGTCCCCTCGACAGGGACTACTATGGCTACACCTTC
cdr3_aa: CASSPLDRDYYGYTF

d_call: NA
v_call: TRBV11-3
clone_size: NA
j_call: TRBJ2-2
cdr3_nt: TGTGCCAGCAGCTTTGGTCGGGGGAACACCGGGGAGCTGTTTTTT
cdr3_aa: CASSFGRGNTGELFF

d_call: TRBD2
v_call: TRBV9
clone_size: NA
j_call: TRBJ2-1
cdr3_nt: TGTGCCAGCAGCGTAGGATTGGGACTAGCGGGAGAAACCCACAATGAGCAGTTCTTC
cdr3_aa: CASSVGLGLAGETHNEQFF

d_call: NA
v_call: TRBV4-2
clone_size: NA
j_call: TRBJ2-3
cdr3_nt: TGTGCCAGCAGCCAAGAGAGGGTACGTGAAGATACGCAGTATTTT
cdr3_aa: CASSQERVREDTQYF

d_call: TRBD1
v_call: TRBV19
clone_size: NA
j_call: TRBJ1-2
cdr3_nt: TGTGCCAGTAAACAGGGGTACGACGGCTACACCTTC
cdr3_aa: CASKQGYDGYTF

d_call: NA
v_call: TRBV10-3
clone_size: NA
j_call: TRBJ1-3
cdr3_nt: TGTGCCATCAGTGTAATTGAGGGAGGCTCTGGAAACACCATATATTTT
cdr3_aa: CAISVIEGGSGNTIYF

d_call: TRBD1
v_call: TRBV19
clone_size: NA
j_call: TRBJ1-1
cdr3_nt: TGTGCCAGTAGCTTCCCGGGACAGGGGAACACTGAAGCTTTCTTT
cdr3_aa: CASSFPGQGNTEAFF

d_call: TRBD1
v_call: TRBV18
clone_size: NA
j_call: TRBJ2-2
cdr3_nt: TGTGCCAGCTCACTAGGACAGGGCAACACCGGGGAGCTGTTTTTT
cdr3_aa: CASSLGQGNTGELFF

d_call: TRBD1
v_call: TRBV30
clone_size: NA
j_call: TRBJ1-2
cdr3_nt: TGTGCCTGGAGTCCGCAGAGAGCCAGGGGGGAAGGTGATGGCTACACCTTC
cdr3_aa: CAWSPQRARGEGDGYTF

d_call: NA
v_call: TRBV11-2
clone_size: NA
j_call: TRBJ2-7
cdr3_nt: TGTGCCAGCAGCTTAAAGCCCTACGAGCAGTACTTC
cdr3_aa: CASSLKPYEQYF

d_call: TRBD2
v_call: TRBV5-1
clone_size: NA
j_call: TRBJ2-7
cdr3_nt: TGCGCCAGCAGCCAAACTAGCGGGAGGGCCTATTTCCCCTACGAGCAGTACTTC
cdr3_aa: CASSQTSGRAYFPYEQYF

d_call: NA
v_call: TRBV19
clone_size: NA
j_call: TRBJ2-7
cdr3_nt: TGTGCCAGTAGTATCGGGGGAGCGGCCTACGAGCAGTACTTC
cdr3_aa: CASSIGGAAYEQYF

d_call: TRBD2
v_call: TRBV10-1
clone_size: NA
j_call: TRBJ2-3
cdr3_nt: TGCGCCAGCAGCCAGCTAGCGGGAGATCCAGATACGCAGTATTTT
cdr3_aa: CASSQLAGDPDTQYF

d_call: TRBD1
v_call: TRBV4-3
clone_size: NA
j_call: TRBJ2-5
cdr3_nt: TGCGCCAGCAGCCAAGACCCCGGACAGGGTCAAGAGACCCAGTACTTC
cdr3_aa: CASSQDPGQGQETQYF

d_call: TRBD1
v_call: TRBV10-1
clone_size: NA
j_call: TRBJ2-1
cdr3_nt: TGCGCCAGCAGTGAGTCGAGGATTACAGGGGGAAACGAGCAGTTCTTC
cdr3_aa: CASSESRITGGNEQFF

d_call: TRBD2
v_call: TRBV27
clone_size: NA
j_call: TRBJ2-5
cdr3_nt: TGTGCCAGCAGTTTGGGCGGGAGAACGAAAGAGACCCAGTACTTC
cdr3_aa: CASSLGGRTKETQYF